This T cell receptor beta chain was recovered during a study of STAT3 mutations in large granular lymphocyte leukemia. With regard to this clone: Antigen specificity is unknown.

Generated by immunoSEQ multiplex PCR, the TCRdb table keeps only in-frame clones and is missing some. The data contain some 9,100 clones, 92% of them seen just once; the ten biggest clones take up over 65%. General study points: After therapy, about 35% of the 18 patients switched clonotypes, all new clones STAT3 wild type. Some patients had dominant TCR clones larger than their STAT3 mutant burden. In T-cell large granular lymphocyte leukemia, about half of patients showed multiple immunodominant subclonotypes. Persisting codominant clonotypes may have hidden a small pathogenic clone.

The V gene lost 8 bases and the J gene lost 6 bases, with 19 bases spanning the gap. The germline V gene has CDR1 SQVTM and CDR2 ANQGSEA. The CDR3 is 13 residues long. The receptor was isolated from a man aged 60-69 years with T-cell large granular lymphocyte leukemia. Some clones in this sample may be carry-over from other donors' samples. This rearrangement joins TRBV29-1 to TRBJ1-2, with TRBD1 as a possible D gene (5 bases). The sequenced sample consisted of peripheral blood mononuclear cells. CDR3: CSIGGGSTNGYTF. In DNA, the CDR3 is TGCAGCATAGGTGGGGGATCTACAAATGGCTACACCTTC.